Following are 21 T cell receptor beta chains from one sample sequenced in a study of T cell changes during pregnancy in multiple sclerosis. Here immunoSEQ multiplex PCR was the method, and the copy in TCRdb shows in-frame clones only, minus some. Among some 95,000 clones listed, 92% were seen once. Sequenced here: peripheral blood, sampled in the first trimester of pregnancy. Receptors originate from a female donor with multiple sclerosis, enrolled in a pregnancy study.

DNA of the CDR3: TGTGCCAGCAGTCACCAGACAGGGGACCTTTTCTCCTACAATGAGCAGTTCTTC. It specifies CASSHQTGDLFSYNEQFF. This sequence joins TRBV28 and TRBJ2-1, with 8 nucleotides matching TRBD1. V gave up 5 bases and J gave up 0 bases; unmatched junction bases: 12. Germline V CDR1 and CDR2: MDHEN, SYDVKM. This CDR3 region has 18 residues.

The rearrangement links TRBV6-6 to TRBJ2-7, with TRBD2 matching 10 bases. The CDR3 totals 15 residues. V shed 2 bases, J shed 4 bases, and the junction held 5 bases outside the gene matches. Germline-derived CDR1 and CDR2 are MNHNY and SVGAGI (reference sequence). CDR3: CASSYGTSGEYEQYF. CDR3 bases: TGTGCCAGCAGTTACGGAACTAGCGGGGAGTACGAGCAGTACTTC.

The chain has TRBV6-6 and TRBJ1-2, with D perhaps matching TRBD1 (5 bases). CDR1 and CDR2 from the germline V gene are MNHNY and SVGAGI (reference sequence). V was cut by 2 bases and J by 4 bases, with 8 bases left in between. CDR3 size: 13 residues. CDR3 DNA sequence: TGTGCCAGCAGTTACGACAGCTCCTATGGCTACACCTTC. It codes for CASSYDSSYGYTF.

The rearrangement links TRBV7-9 to TRBJ2-3; TRBD2 agrees at 7 bases. The CDR3 extends over 18 amino acids. CDR1 SEHNR and CDR2 FQNEAQ come from the germline V gene (reference sequence). V trimming: 1 base; J trimming: 2 bases; junction bases outside the gene matches: 12. The CDR3 nucleotides read TGTGCCAGCAGCTTAGATTATAAGCGGGATCGACACACAGATACGCAGTATTTT. Protein sequence: CASSLDYKRDRHTDTQYF. The entire variable domain, with the rest obtained from reference TRBV7-9 and TRBJ2-3, is as follows: DTGVSQNPRHKITKRGQNVTFRCDPISEHNRLYWYRQTLGQGPEFLTYFQNEAQLEKSRLLSDRFSAERPKGSFSTLEIQRTEQGDSAMYLCASSLDYKRDRHTDTQYFGPGTRLTVL.

The chain couples TRBV5-1 to TRBJ2-3; TRBD2 agrees at 8 bases. The CDR3 runs 15 residues. Looked up from germline, CDR1 is SGHRS and CDR2 is YFSETQ. The ends lost 0 bases at V and 0 bases at J; junction bases unmatched: 0. The chain's CDR3 is CASSLVAGSTDTQYF. CDR3 nucleotide sequence: TGCGCCAGCAGCTTGGTAGCGGGAAGCACAGATACGCAGTATTTT.

To note about this clone: One junction end disagrees with the germline gene, perhaps due to a read error. J is TRBJ2-1 and V is TRBV7-7, with a tentative D call TRBD2 (6 bases). This CDR3 is 14 amino acids long. CDR1 SSHAT and CDR2 FNYEAQ come from the germline V gene (reference sequence). CDR3 residues: CASSLARGADEQFF. The CDR3 nucleotides are TGTGCTAGCAGCTTAGCGCGGGGTGCCGATGAGCAGTTCTTC. Full variable domain (missing parts from reference TRBV7-7 and TRBJ2-1): GAGVSQSPRYKVTKRGQDVTLRCDPISSHATLYWYQQALGQGPEFLTYFNYEAQPDKSGLPSDRFSAERPEGSISTLTIQRTEQRDSAMYRCASSLARGADEQFFGPGTRLTVL.

CDR3 in amino acids: CASSPLAGESSGELFF. As DNA, the CDR3 is TGTGCCAGCAGCCCGCTAGCGGGAGAGTCCTCCGGGGAGCTGTTTTTT. The V gene is TRBV5-4, the J gene TRBJ2-2; 10 nucleotides align to TRBD2. Germline CDR1 SGHNT, CDR2 YYREEE (reference sequence). This CDR3 comprises 16 residues. The ends lost 4 bases at V and 6 bases at J; junction bases unmatched: 9.

The V call is TRBV6-5, the J call TRBJ2-7; 8 bases line up with TRBD2. V lost 7 bases to trimming and J lost 2 bases; unmatched junction nucleotides: 7. There are 14 residues in the CDR3. Germline values: CDR1 MNHEY, CDR2 SVGAGI. In DNA, the CDR3 is TGTGCCAGCATGGGGCTAGCGGGTACCTACGAGCAGTACTTC. Translation gives CASMGLAGTYEQYF.

The chain has TRBV28 and TRBJ2-7, with 7 bases fitting TRBD1. The CDR3 has 16 residues. The V and J ends lost 10 bases and 1 base, in that order; junction bases with no gene match: 16. Germline V gene sequence: CDR1 MDHEN, CDR2 SYDVKM. The CDR3 DNA reads as TGTGCCACTTACGCCCCTGACAGGGTGGCGTCCTACGAGCAGTACTTC. This codes for CATYAPDRVASYEQYF.

J is TRBJ2-7 and V is TRBV9; 10 nucleotides align to TRBD1. Germline loops: CDR1 SGDLS, CDR2 YYNGEE. The V segment lost 0 bases and the J segment 4 bases; nucleotides outside the gene matches: 4. The CDR3 has 15 residues. The CDR3 protein is CASSVAGTGAYEQYF. DNA for the CDR3: TGTGCCAGCAGCGTAGCTGGGACAGGGGCTTACGAGCAGTACTTC.

This clone was recorded only once. CDR3: CASMEEGGEFF. CDR3 sequence (DNA): TGTGCCAGCATGGAGGAGGGGGGGGAGTTCTTC. The chain carries TRBV28 and TRBJ2-1, with D possibly matching TRBD2 (7 bases). The CDR3 runs to 11 residues. Trimming pared 7 bases from V and 14 bases from J, leaving 15 bases between. Germline V gene lookup returns CDR1 MDHEN and CDR2 SYDVKM. Supplemented by reference TRBV28 and TRBJ2-1, the full variable domain reads DVKVTQSSRYLVKRTGEKVFLECVQDMDHENMFWYRQDPGLGLRLIYFSYDVKMKEKGDIPEGYSVSREKKERFSLILESASTNQTSMYLCASMEEGGEFFGPGTRLTVL.

This clone was seen just once. This CDR3 reads CASSMGRADTQYF. CDR3 DNA: TGTGCCAGCAGCATGGGGCGTGCAGATACGCAGTATTTT. The chain combines TRBV7-9 with TRBJ2-3; possible D gene TRBD1, 5 bases. Per germline, CDR1 SEHNR and CDR2 FQNEAQ (reference sequence). The length of the CDR3 is 13 residues. With 5 bases removed from V and 4 bases from J, the gap between germline ends came to 10 bases.

The chain has TRBV29-1 and TRBJ1-2, with a tentative D call TRBD1 (6 bases). Trimming shortened V by 4 bases and J by 6 bases, and 18 bases separated the two germline ends. The CDR3 loop spans 14 amino acids. Looked up from germline, CDR1 is SQVTM and CDR2 is ANQGSEA. CDR3 sequence (DNA): TGCAGCGTTGCGGGACACAGGGATTTTAATGGCTACACCTTC. Protein product: CSVAGHRDFNGYTF.

The table lists this clone with a count of one. V gene TRBV27 combines with J gene TRBJ2-7, with no clear D. The CDR3 is made up of 15 amino acids. Germline CDR1 and CDR2: MNHEY and SMNVEV (reference sequence). V lost 8 bases to trimming and J lost 1 base, with 18 bases between them. In DNA form, the CDR3 reads TGTGCCAGCCGGCTCATCAGTGCTAGTTCCTACGAGCAGTACTTC. Amino acids: CASRLISASSYEQYF.

The chain carries TRBV4-1 and TRBJ2-3; 12 nucleotides agree with TRBD2. The junction had 4 bases not matched to a gene; V was cut back by 3 bases and J by 3 bases. Per the germline V gene, CDR1 is MGHRA and CDR2 is YSYEKL. The CDR3 runs 16 residues. CDR3 sequence (DNA): TGCGCCAGCAGCCACCGACTAGCGGGAGATACAGATACGCAGTATTTT. Encoded protein: CASSHRLAGDTDTQYF.

CDR3 DNA: TGTGTAAGCGGGAGAACTACAGATACGCAGTATTTT. It translates to CVSGRTTDTQYF. J is TRBJ2-3 and V is TRBV27; 8 nucleotides align to TRBD2. CDR3 length: 12 residues. The germline CDR1 and CDR2 sequences are MNHEY and SMNVEV (reference sequence).

This rearrangement joins TRBV9 to TRBJ2-5; 12 bases align to TRBD2. This CDR3 is 17 amino acids long. The germline CDR1 and CDR2 sequences are SGDLS and YYNGEE. Trimming removed 3 bases from V and 2 bases from J; junction bases left unmatched: 8. CDR3 nucleotide sequence: TGTGCCAGCAGCGAGACTAGCGGGAGTTGGTTACAAGAGACCCAGTACTTC. Its protein product is CASSETSGSWLQETQYF.

V usage is TRBV30 and J usage is TRBJ2-7, with D possibly being TRBD2 (7 bases). The CDR3 extends over 14 amino acids. Looked up from germline, CDR1 is GTSNPN and CDR2 is SVGIG (reference sequence). The V end was cut by 1 base, the J end by 4 bases, with 14 bases between. This chain's CDR3 is CAWSGRGGRYEQYF. In DNA, the CDR3 is TGTGCCTGGAGTGGGAGGGGGGGAAGATACGAGCAGTACTTC.

This rearrangement joins TRBV28 to TRBJ2-3, with TRBD2 matching 10 bases. This CDR3 comprises 17 residues. CDR1 and CDR2 (germline): MDHEN, SYDVKM. J gave up 2 bases and V 2 bases, and 7 bases lay outside the gene matches. CDR3 coding DNA: TGTGCCAGCAGTTTACCATGGACTAGCGGAATCACAGATACGCAGTATTTT. Its translation is CASSLPWTSGITDTQYF.

The chain has TRBV4-3 and TRBJ2-1; 7 bases fit TRBD1. Per the germline V gene, CDR1 is LGHNA and CDR2 is YSLEER. Losses at the gene ends were 3 bases for V and 11 bases for J; bases not matched to a gene: 7. The CDR3 is made up of 13 amino acids. The CDR3 spells CASSQALRGQQFF. The CDR3 nucleotides read TGCGCCAGCAGCCAGGCACTTAGGGGGCAGCAGTTCTTC.

This chain connects TRBV5-1 to TRBJ2-1, with 15 bases lining up with TRBD2. CDR1 and CDR2 from the germline V gene are SGHRS and YFSETQ. The V segment lost 3 bases and the J segment 5 bases; nucleotides outside the gene matches: 6. CDR3 length equals 17 residues. The DNA for the CDR3 is TGCGCCAGCAGCTCCACGGGACTAGCGGGAGGCGACAATGAGCAGTTCTTC. This gives the protein CASSSTGLAGGDNEQFF.